These T cell receptor beta chains were read from a single sample in a study of blood T cell repertoires in COVID-19. The protocol was immunoSEQ multiplex PCR, while the TCRdb copy is restricted to in-frame clones and leaves out a portion. Among 250,000 to 300,000 clones listed, 86% were seen once. Material: peripheral blood. The receptor set was obtained from a woman in her 70s with COVID-19, enrolled during active disease. CDR3s include the opening cysteine and the closing phenylalanine or tryptophan. A D gene is named only where the DNA matches it firmly. The size field is filled for only some rows; it gives once, few, many or a size class.

j_call,v_call,clone_size,d_call,cdr3_length,cdr3_aa,cdr3_nt
TRBJ2-7,TRBV11-2,once,TRBD1,13,CASSEGQRYEQYF,TGTGCCAGCAGCGAGGGACAGCGCTACGAGCAGTACTTC
TRBJ2-7,TRBV10-3,-,TRBD1,13,CAISTGQAYEQYF,TGTGCCATCAGTACCGGACAGGCCTACGAGCAGTACTTC
TRBJ1-3,TRBV19,-,-,16,CASSMYRDSSGNTIYF,TGTGCCAGTAGTATGTACAGGGATTCCTCTGGAAACACCATATATTTT
TRBJ1-6,TRBV19,-,TRBD1,12,CARRTGCSPLHF,TGTGCCAGACGGACAGGTTGTTCACCCCTCCACTTT
TRBJ2-1,TRBV27,-,-,17,CASSLLLTGPRYNEQFF,TGTGCCAGCAGTCTTCTGCTCACAGGGCCCCGCTACAATGAGCAGTTCTTC
TRBJ2-2,TRBV7-9,once,TRBD2,15,CASSLSGAYTGELFF,TGTGCCAGCAGCTTGAGCGGGGCATACACCGGGGAGCTGTTTTTT
TRBJ1-3,TRBV3-1/TRBV3-2,-,-,16,CASSQIRTASGNTIYF,TGTGCCAGCAGCCAGATTAGGACAGCCTCTGGAAACACCATATATTTT
TRBJ1-5,TRBV23-1,few,-,16,CASTPEGRAGNQPQHF,TGCGCCAGCACCCCAGAGGGGAGGGCGGGCAATCAGCCCCAGCATTTT
TRBJ2-7,TRBV6-6,-,-,14,CASSSTQPGYEQYF,TGTGCCAGCAGTTCTACCCAGCCGGGCTACGAGCAGTACTTC
TRBJ1-5,TRBV19,-,-,16,CASSIVGGAEGQPQHF,TGTGCCAGTAGTATAGTAGGAGGGGCGGAAGGACAGCCCCAGCATTTT
TRBJ2-7,TRBV6-5,-,-,13,CASSQTGSGEQYF,TGTGCCAGCAGCCAAACAGGGTCGGGGGAGCAGTACTTC
TRBJ1-2,TRBV2,-,-,14,CASSEAQGSYGYTF,TGTGCCAGCAGTGAAGCGCAGGGGTCTTATGGCTACACCTTC
TRBJ2-5,TRBV28,-,TRBD1,16,CASRVRGWRVLETQYF,TGTGCCAGCAGAGTCAGGGGGTGGCGGGTTTTGGAGACCCAGTACTTC
TRBJ1-1,TRBV9,-,TRBD1,16,CASSPAPGQKNTEAFF,TGTGCCAGCAGCCCCGCCCCGGGACAGAAGAACACTGAAGCTTTCTTT
TRBJ2-3,TRBV4-3,-,TRBD2,19,CASSRGFSASGGPTDTQYF,TGCGCCAGCAGCCGTGGCTTCTCGGCTAGCGGGGGGCCGACAGATACGCAGTATTTT
TRBJ1-1,TRBV6-5,-,TRBD1,14,CASRIAGGRTEAFF,TGTGCCAGCAGGATCGCAGGGGGACGCACTGAAGCTTTCTTT
TRBJ1-2,TRBV7-2,-,-,15,CASSLPLAGHDGYTF,TGTGCCAGCAGCTTACCCTTGGCAGGCCATGATGGCTACACCTTC
TRBJ2-7,TRBV5-1,-,-,15,CASRSGGTQGDEQYF,TGCGCCAGCAGGTCCGGCGGCACCCAAGGGGACGAGCAGTACTTC
TRBJ1-1,TRBV6-5,-,-,15,CASRARGGGNTEAFF,TGTGCCAGCAGAGCGAGGGGCGGGGGGAACACTGAAGCTTTCTTT
TRBJ1-3,TRBV5-6,few,-,16,CASSLVAGVAGNTIYF,TGTGCCAGCAGCTTGGTCGCAGGGGTCGCTGGAAACACCATATATTTT
TRBJ2-2,TRBV3-1/TRBV3-2,-,-,16,CASSQVGARGNGELFF,TGTGCCAGCAGCCAAGTGGGGGCGAGGGGTAACGGGGAGCTGTTTTTT
TRBJ1-1,TRBV10-3,-,-,14,CAITNGGMNTEAFF,TGTGCCATCACAAACGGAGGAATGAACACTGAAGCTTTCTTT
TRBJ2-3,TRBV5-4,-,TRBD2,14,CASSSTSGTDTQYF,TGTGCCAGCAGCTCCACTAGCGGCACAGATACGCAGTATTTT
TRBJ2-7,TRBV18,few,-,17,CASSPQTSVTRPYEQYF,TGTGCCAGCTCACCACAAACTTCTGTAACTAGACCCTACGAGCAGTACTTC
TRBJ1-3,TRBV7-2,-,TRBD1,17,CASSLARTGSAGNTIYF,TGTGCCAGCAGCTTAGCCCGGACAGGGTCAGCTGGAAACACCATATATTTT
TRBJ1-3,TRBV19,-,-,13,CASSIVPGNTIYF,TGTGCCAGTAGTATAGTCCCGGGAAACACCATATATTTT
TRBJ1-4,TRBV4-1,once,-,16,CASSRRTGSTNEKLFF,TGCGCCAGCAGCCGCCGTACAGGGTCAACTAATGAAAAACTGTTTTTT
TRBJ2-3,TRBV7-2,-,TRBD2,16,CASSRDRAGPTDTQYF,TGTGCCAGCAGCCGCGATCGAGCGGGGCCCACAGATACGCAGTATTTT
TRBJ2-7,TRBV12-5,once,-,13,CASGLTGLAEQYF,TGTGCTAGTGGTTTAACAGGGCTAGCCGAGCAGTACTTC
TRBJ2-4,TRBV7-2,-,-,17,CASSLAEGWLAKNIQYF,TGTGCCAGCAGCTTAGCGGAGGGGTGGCTAGCCAAAAACATTCAGTACTTC
TRBJ1-2,TRBV28,-,TRBD1,16,CASSQGQGASGDGYTF,TGTGCCAGCAGTCAGGGACAGGGGGCGTCCGGAGACGGCTACACCTTC
TRBJ2-7,TRBV5-1,-,TRBD1,13,CASSRTGADEQYF,TGCGCCAGCAGCCGGACAGGGGCCGACGAGCAGTACTTC
TRBJ1-2,TRBV27,once,-,13,CASSYGEWGGYTF,TGTGCCAGCAGTTACGGGGAATGGGGTGGCTACACCTTC
TRBJ2-5,TRBV7-9,-,TRBD1,18,CASSPRTGEYAKQETQYF,TGTGCCAGCAGCCCCCGGACAGGGGAATATGCAAAGCAAGAGACCCAGTACTTC
TRBJ1-5,TRBV6-5,-,TRBD1,15,CASRGIGTGGQPQHF,TGTGCCAGCAGGGGTATCGGGACAGGGGGACAGCCCCAGCATTTT
TRBJ2-5,TRBV5-5,-,-,14,CASSLGQGGETQYF,TGTGCCAGCAGCTTGGGGCAGGGAGGAGAGACCCAGTACTTC
TRBJ2-7,TRBV7-2,-,TRBD1,15,CASSRRQGGAYEQYF,TGTGCCAGCAGCCGGAGACAGGGTGGGGCCTACGAGCAGTACTTC
TRBJ2-7,TRBV27,-,-,15,CASSLKGHDAYEQYF,TGTGCCAGCAGTTTAAAGGGACATGACGCCTACGAGCAGTACTTC
TRBJ1-2,TRBV5-1,-,-,14,CASSPRTGSYGYTF,TGCGCCAGCAGCCCCCGGACGGGATCCTATGGCTACACCTTC
TRBJ1-4,TRBV9,once,-,15,CASSAGTYTNEKLFF,TGTGCCAGCAGCGCCGGGACTTACACTAATGAAAAACTGTTTTTT
TRBJ2-7,TRBV28,-,-,16,CASSFNPLTVRYEQYF,TGTGCCAGCAGTTTTAACCCCCTTACGGTCCGGTACGAGCAGTACTTC
TRBJ1-6,TRBV28,-,TRBD1,14,CASLKDRGNSPLHF,TGTGCCAGCCTAAAGGACAGGGGAAATTCACCCCTCCACTTT
TRBJ1-4,TRBV6-6,-,TRBD1,15,CASNVQGATNEKLFF,TGTGCCAGCAACGTCCAGGGGGCAACTAATGAAAAACTGTTTTTT
TRBJ2-5,TRBV5-6,-,-,16,CASSATGHKYQETQYF,TGTGCCAGCAGCGCTACGGGACATAAGTACCAAGAGACCCAGTACTTC
TRBJ1-1,TRBV9,-,TRBD1,17,CASSVEDRVGMNTEAFF,TGTGCCAGCAGCGTAGAGGACAGGGTGGGGATGAACACTGAAGCTTTCTTT
TRBJ2-2,TRBV6-7,-,TRBD2,16,CASSQGLAGFTGELFF,TGTGCCAGCAGCCAGGGACTAGCGGGGTTTACCGGGGAGCTGTTTTTT
TRBJ1-2,TRBV9,-,TRBD1,13,CASNTGGGYGYTF,TGTGCCAGCAATACAGGGGGGGGCTATGGCTACACCTTC
TRBJ2-3,TRBV7-3,few,-,15,CASSPGLAPTDTQYF,TGTGCCAGCAGCCCTGGACTGGCCCCCACAGATACGCAGTATTTT
TRBJ2-3,TRBV5-4,once,TRBD2,14,CASSLAGSTDTQYF,TGTGCCAGCAGCTTAGCGGGAAGCACAGATACGCAGTATTTT
TRBJ2-7,TRBV5-1,-,TRBD2,15,CASSLSGRGLHEQYF,TGCGCCAGCAGCTTGTCGGGGCGGGGGTTGCACGAGCAGTACTTC
TRBJ2-5,TRBV2,once,TRBD2,15,CASSEGGGSQETQYF,TGTGCCAGCAGTGAAGGGGGCGGGAGCCAAGAGACCCAGTACTTC
TRBJ1-5,TRBV5-4,-,-,16,CASSLGPGEGDQPQHF,TGTGCCAGCAGCTTGGGTCCGGGAGAGGGCGATCAGCCCCAGCATTTT
TRBJ2-5,TRBV6-1,-,-,18,CASSEGKRAGALQETQYF,TGTGCCAGCAGTGAGGGTAAAAGGGCAGGGGCGCTCCAAGAGACCCAGTACTTC
TRBJ1-2,TRBV10-3,few,-,11,CAIRNRDGYTF,TGTGCCATAAGAAACAGGGATGGCTACACCTTC
TRBJ2-5,TRBV19,-,-,14,CASSSQFAAETQYF,TGTGCCAGTAGTTCTCAATTCGCAGCGGAGACCCAGTACTTC